This TCR beta chain originates from a study of T cell responses to AZD1222 COVID-19 vaccine. Study-level findings and limits: Only a handful of people who got AZD1222 tested seropositive at baseline. Rises in breadth and depth of Spike-specific TCRs came after two AZD1222 doses. After the peak T cell response, and only then, were repertoires sampled.

The CDR3 consists of 15 residues. Germline V gives CDR1 MGHRA, CDR2 YSYEKL. With respect to this clone: Its antigen is undetermined. One end of the junction is discordant with germline, which a read error may explain.

Profiling relied on immunoSEQ multiplex PCR, and the TCRdb table lists in-frame clones only, not all of them. This table holds under 150,000 clones, about 93% found once. The sample here was peripheral blood, taken on day 0 of AZD1222 vaccination. This receptor was obtained from an adult in good health. This chain links TRBV4-1 with TRBJ2-2; 7 bases match TRBD1. The CDR3 loop is CASSRSTGNAGELFF. The DNA for the CDR3 is TGCGCCAGCAGCCGCTCGACAGGGAACGCCGGGGAGCTGTTTTTT.